The rows below give T cell receptor beta chains drawn from one sample of a study of blood T cell repertoires in COVID-19. Sequencing was performed with immunoSEQ multiplex PCR; in TCRdb, only in-frame clones are kept and a portion is missing. The repertoire holds approximately 310,000 clones, with around 90% as singletons. The sample taken for sequencing was peripheral blood. These receptors originate from a man aged 50 to 59 with active or convalescent COVID-19. Each CDR3 is given with its conserved first and last residue.

J gene,V gene,CDR3 length,CDR3 protein
TRBJ2-3,TRBV6-1,18,CASSEYFLAGGFTDTQYF
TRBJ2-7,TRBV7-2,12,CASSLSIGLGYF
TRBJ2-2,TRBV19,12,CASRTQAGELFF
TRBJ1-6,TRBV2,15,CASRTSDRGNSPLHF
TRBJ1-2,TRBV28,14,CASRATGGTYGYTF
TRBJ1-1,TRBV28,16,CASSPKQSGRGTEAFF
TRBJ2-5,TRBV2,17,CASSVGLAGGGQETQYF
TRBJ2-1,TRBV5-1,17,CASSSPPTSGTSDEQFF
TRBJ1-2,TRBV18,16,CASSPPSLGGDYGYTF
TRBJ2-2,TRBV21-1,18,CASSKARGLAGGPGELFF
TRBJ1-2,TRBV30,12,CAWSRELYGYTF
TRBJ1-1,TRBV9,16,CASSPSSGAMNTEAFF
TRBJ2-5,TRBV11-2,14,CASSGYRGGETQYF
TRBJ2-5,TRBV30,13,CAWSVRGRETQYF
TRBJ1-5,TRBV18,14,CASSPTGPNQPQHF
TRBJ2-7,TRBV5-5,15,CASSLFGQGASEQYF
TRBJ2-7,TRBV30,15,CAWSTNGAPPYEQYF
TRBJ1-1,TRBV25-1,12,CASSGPTSEAFF
TRBJ2-1,TRBV7-2,16,CASSAGEGTGYNEQFF
TRBJ1-1,TRBV28,13,CASSPRQPKEAFF
TRBJ1-5,TRBV28,14,CASSVLTGNQPQHF
TRBJ2-7,TRBV19,15,CASSMAAGGFYEQYF
TRBJ1-5,TRBV19,15,CASSIQGGDGQPQHF
TRBJ1-3,TRBV30,13,CAWSRGSGNTIYF
TRBJ1-5,TRBV18,14,CASSPDRGNQPQHF
TRBJ2-2,TRBV4-3,18,CASSQEPSGGAYTGELFF
TRBJ2-5,TRBV20-1,15,CSASIAQSSVETQYF
TRBJ1-1,TRBV7-9,15,CASSLGDRGGTEAFF
TRBJ1-5,TRBV10-3,14,CAISEDRESSPQHF
TRBJ2-6,TRBV24-1,19,CATSDLGQRPPSGANVLTF
TRBJ1-2,TRBV27,15,CASSPRGGNINGYTF
TRBJ1-1,TRBV7-3,13,CASSPSRGTEAFF
TRBJ1-4,TRBV27,11,CASRTGFKLFF
TRBJ1-3,TRBV15,16,CATSRVGDRGGNTIYF
TRBJ1-4,TRBV7-8,14,CASSPQGIGEKLFF
TRBJ2-7,TRBV10-3,15,CAISDRDRVTYEQYF
TRBJ2-7,TRBV7-2,17,CASSLDPGSAGANEQYF
TRBJ1-6,TRBV5-6,14,CASSGDRAGSPLHF
TRBJ2-2,TRBV27,14,CASSTVANTGELFF
TRBJ2-3,TRBV2,15,CASSGGLSSSDTQYF
TRBJ1-2,TRBV27,14,CASSWGYGQTGYTF
TRBJ1-5,TRBV19,13,CASSYAGDQPQHF
TRBJ2-1,TRBV5-1,19,CASSSEGTSGGARYNEQFF
TRBJ1-2,TRBV2,15,CASSESRGANYGYTF
TRBJ1-1,TRBV19,13,CASSPGRRTEAFF
TRBJ1-1,TRBV2,15,CASSEKIRLNTEAFF